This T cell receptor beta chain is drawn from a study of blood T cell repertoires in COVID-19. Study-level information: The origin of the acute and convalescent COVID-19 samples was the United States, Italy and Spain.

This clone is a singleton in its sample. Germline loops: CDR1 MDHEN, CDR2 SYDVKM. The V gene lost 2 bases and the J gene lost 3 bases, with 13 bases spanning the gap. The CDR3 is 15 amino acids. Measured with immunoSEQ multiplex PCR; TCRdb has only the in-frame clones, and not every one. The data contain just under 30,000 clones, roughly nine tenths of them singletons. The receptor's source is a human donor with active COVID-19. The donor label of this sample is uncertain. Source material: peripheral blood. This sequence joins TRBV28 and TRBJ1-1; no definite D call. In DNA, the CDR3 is TGTGCCAGCAGTTTAGGAGGGAGTTGGGACACTGAAGCTTTCTTT. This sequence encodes CASSLGGSWDTEAFF.